This entry concerns a single TCR beta chain. Cohorts were determined from participant-reported clinical history. This sample is part of a study of blood T cell repertoires in COVID-19. TCRdb's table, derived via immunoSEQ multiplex PCR, lists solely in-frame clones and lacks some. The data hold some 250,000 clones, with over 80% observed a single time. The germline V gene has CDR1 LNHDA and CDR2 SQIVND (reference sequence). Trimming left V 2 bases short and J 2 bases short, with 8 bases between. This CDR3 comprises 14 residues. The receptor comes from a human donor in a cohort exposed to, infected with or recovered from COVID-19 (not recorded which). The donor label of this sample is uncertain. The sequenced sample was PBMCs or T cells enriched from blood (not recorded which). The chain has TRBV19 and TRBJ2-3; D is uncertain. DNA for the CDR3: TGTGCCAGTAGTATACGCGGAACCACAGATACGCAGTATTTT. Translating it yields CASSIRGTTDTQYF.